This TCR beta chain was captured by sequencing in a study of PD-L1 blockade in urothelial cancer (dated by TCRdb to the late 2010s). Regarding the research as a whole: Therapy was started in about 2014 for all patients, and atezolizumab 1,200 mg was administered intravenously every 3 weeks. Approximately 30 patients had pretreatment blood TCR-seq, some 24 had at least one posttreatment blood collection, and some 24 had tumor TCR-seq. In the same patients who had TCR sequencing, pretreatment tumors also underwent whole exome sequencing and RNA sequencing. A median of approximately 140,000 T cells and 80,000 to 100,000 unique TCRs was obtained from blood samples, and a median clonality of approximately 0.086 was observed. The study was an exploratory multi-omic analysis of somatic, immune and clinical correlates of response to PD-L1 blockade with atezolizumab in urothelial cancer. Pretreatment tumor samples, along with matched peripheral blood collected serially before and after atezolizumab treatment, underwent TCR sequencing. Blood samples were analyzed at two time points: 3 weeks after treatment start (second dose) and 6 weeks after treatment start. About 10 patients achieved durable clinical benefit and roughly 20 did not. Progression-free survival longer than 6 months counted as durable clinical benefit, and TCR features were additionally tested against both progression-free and overall survival. An ECOG performance status of 0 or 1 was recorded for the patients, and 0 to 3 prior chemotherapy regimens had been received by the patients. About 85% of the roughly 29 patients were identified as males with urothelial cancer of bladder origin, and a prior smoking history was reported by 18 of 29 patients.

Broader findings and caveats from the paper: Small sample size (n ≈ 30) and many exploratory analyses mean the results are intended to be hypothesis-generating. At 3 weeks after the start of treatment, tumor-associated TCR clones in peripheral blood had expanded more in patients with durable benefit (n ≈ 20, p = 0.022). A pretreatment peripheral blood TCR clonality below the median was linked to improved progression-free and overall survival.

Synthetic TCR analog templates were spiked into each PCR so that absolute template abundance could be estimated from read counts. Using the immunoSEQ assay, TCRbeta CDR3 regions were amplified from genomic DNA with bias-controlled V and J gene primers. Rearranged TCRbeta segments were sequenced at approximately 20X coverage. Regarding the original processing steps: Sequencing errors were corrected by clustering, and CDR3s were annotated against IMGT so that V, D and J genes could be assigned. Downstream analyses used only productive TCRbeta rearrangements, leaving out any out-of-frame or stop-codon sequences. Clonality was computed as one minus Shannon entropy normalized by the log of the number of unique productive sequences. Fisher's exact test with Benjamini-Hochberg correction, at a threshold of adjusted p below 0.01, was used to find clones that differed between time points or between blood and tumor. The source is immuneACCESS, and TCRdb retained only in-frame sequences with V and J called. Part of the clones is not carried over; for the studies checked, unresolved V genes explain less than half of this, and the remainder is unexplained. Clone size and the V and J calls come from that table; the DNA yielded D and trimming. The sample includes about 88,000 clones, with roughly 90% observed a single time. 8% to 10% of the sample is taken by the ten largest.

From the germline V gene (reference sequence), CDR1 is GTSNPN and CDR2 is SVGIG. Including cysteine and phenylalanine, the CDR3 has 14 amino acids. Only CDR3 DNA remains: 42 bases, in frame from the first base. V drops 3 bases and J drops 5 bases, leaving 13 bases in between. A remark on this clone: Its target antigen remains unknown. Base-call qualities are not available, and no considerably larger clone is one nucleotide away.

A total of about 31 patients with locally advanced or metastatic urothelial carcinoma, treated at Memorial Sloan Kettering on a trial protocol, made up the cohort. Peripheral blood mononuclear cells were collected pretreatment and during treatment, with between 1 and 8 total time points obtained per patient. The Qiagen DNeasy Blood extraction kit was used to purify genomic DNA from total PBMCs and from tumor samples. PBMCs were collected pretreatment and during treatment, and were isolated and stored as previously described. The starting material was PBMCs, obtained around atezolizumab (anti-PD-L1) treatment. This TCR was sampled from a man in his sixties with urothelial cancer. The sequence is built from TRBV30 and TRBJ2-2; no D gene call is confident. The CDR3 is CAWRVPIQTGELFF. The DNA sequence follows: TGTGCCTGGAGAGTACCCATCCAGACCGGGGAGCTGTTTTTT.